This T cell receptor beta chain is drawn from a study of T-cell reconstitution after alpha-beta-depleted transplantation in children. The study, taken as a whole, reports: It was newly produced T cells that mostly accounted for T-cell counts and diversity one year after transplant.

CDR1 and CDR2 from the germline V gene are DFQATT and SNEGSKA (reference sequence). Trimming pared 3 bases from V and 8 bases from J, leaving 19 bases between. The CDR3 is made up of 15 amino acids. The table lists this clonotype with many counts. Antigen unknown. As it was prepared, the TCRbeta library received unique molecular identifiers. TCRdb redid the calling of the PCR reads with MiXCR, one entry per CDR3 protein. The sample contains 200,000 to 250,000 distinct CDR3 sequences, approximately 8% of which appear only once. Sequenced material: PBMCs, mostly from graft donor cells, taken 180 days after TCRalphabeta/CD19-depleted stem cell transplant. The chain combines TRBV20-1 with TRBJ2-2, with D possibly being TRBD1 (5 bases). The receptor's source is a male patient younger than 18 who had a stem cell transplant for acute lymphoblastic leukemia, so the T cells may come from the graft donor. CDR3 DNA: TGCAGTGCTAGTATCTTCGCAGGGCGGTATGGGGAGCTGTTTTTT. Amino acid sequence: CSASIFAGRYGELFF.